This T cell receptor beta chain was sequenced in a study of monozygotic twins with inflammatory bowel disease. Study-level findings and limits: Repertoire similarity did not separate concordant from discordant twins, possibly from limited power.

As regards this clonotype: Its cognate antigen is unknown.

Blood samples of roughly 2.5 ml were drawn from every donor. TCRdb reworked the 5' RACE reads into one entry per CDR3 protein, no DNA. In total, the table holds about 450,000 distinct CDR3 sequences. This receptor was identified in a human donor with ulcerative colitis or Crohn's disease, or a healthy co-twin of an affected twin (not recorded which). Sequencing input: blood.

This chain's CDR3 is CASSPRLIPGRSNTGELFF. This chain joins TRBV5-1 and TRBJ2-2; TCRdb's D gene call, TRBD1, goes unchecked for lack of DNA. Germline loops: CDR1 SGHRS, CDR2 YFSETQ. The CDR3 covers 19 residues.